The subject of this entry is one T cell receptor beta chain. Each TCR cDNA molecule carried a unique molecular identifier. TCRdb reanalysed the 5' RACE reads using MiXCR and keeps one entry per CDR3 protein. There are roughly 2,400 distinct CDR3 sequences in the sample; about 15% occur only once, and approximately 25% lies in the top ten. Trimming stripped 3 bases from V and 0 bases from J, with 8 bases between. Per germline, CDR1 DFQATT and CDR2 SNEGSKA (reference sequence). The CDR3 runs to 13 residues. Time point given: sample taken at primary tumor resection. The 60 to 80 donors had untreated early-stage non-small cell lung cancer. The study sequenced unsorted whole RNA from tumor, nontumor lung or frozen PBMC. The sample comes from a study of spatial heterogeneity in lung cancer. About the study: Each distinct TCR and UMI combination averaged more than ten appearances in raw reads.

This sample comprised normal lung tissue next to the tumor, obtained at surgery. The TCR comes from a male donor with early-stage non-small cell lung cancer. The V and J genes are TRBV20-1 and TRBJ1-1, with unresolved D. The CDR3 coding sequence is TGCAGTGCTAGTACTCCTGTGAACACTGAAGCTTTCTTT. Its protein product is CSASTPVNTEAFF.